The 4 T cell receptor beta chains presented below share a single source sample, sequenced in a study of spatial heterogeneity in lung cancer. A single record per CDR3 protein comes from TCRdb applying MiXCR to the 5' RACE reads. In the table there are about 7,000 distinct CDR3 sequences, around 7% of which are singletons. Time point indicated: sample taken at primary tumor resection. The input material, whole RNA from tumor, nontumor lung or frozen PBMC, was sequenced unsorted. The input for sequencing was PBMCs, taken at surgery. The receptors shown here come from a male donor with early-stage non-small cell lung cancer.

This clonotype showed up many times. Because this beta chain is a stray read in a library intended to capture alpha chains, its abundance should not be given much weight. The chain is built from TRBV13 and TRBJ2-7; D might be TRBD1 (6 bases). Germline V lookup: CDR1 PRHDT, CDR2 FYEKMQ (reference sequence). V lost 5 bases to trimming and J lost 3 bases, with 14 bases between them. The CDR3 contains 14 residues. CDR3 region: CASSTSQGYYEQYF. CDR3 bases: TGTGCCAGCAGCACCTCACAGGGTTACTACGAGCAGTACTTC. Together with reference TRBV13 and TRBJ2-7, the CDR3 gives the full variable domain: AAGVIQSPRHLIKEKRETATLKCYPIPRHDTVYWYQQGPGQDPQFLISFYEKMQSDKGSIPDRFSAQQFSDYHSELNMSSLELGDSALYFCASSTSQGYYEQYFGPGTRLTVT.

This clonotype was observed at least ten times. Little can be read into the size of this beta chain, an off-target read in a library designed for alpha chains. In DNA, the CDR3 is TGTGCCAGCAGTTTTGGCCAATTTGAGCAGTTCTTC. This sequence encodes CASSFGQFEQFF. The chain is built from TRBV28 and TRBJ2-1, with unresolved D. The length of the CDR3 is 12 residues. CDR1 MDHEN and CDR2 SYDVKM come from the germline V gene. The V end lost 3 bases, the J end lost 9 bases, and 9 bases lay between the germline ends.

This clonotype was recorded many times. This beta chain is off target for a library built for alpha chains, so its abundance means little. The chain employs TRBV20-1 and TRBJ2-1, with D perhaps TRBD2 (6 bases). The V end was cut by 5 bases, the J end by 6 bases, with 17 bases between. This CDR3 spans 14 amino acids. Germline CDR1 reads DFQATT; CDR2 reads SNEGSKA (reference sequence). The CDR3 here is CSARMGGNSNEQFF. Here the CDR3 DNA reads TGCAGTGCTCGGATGGGGGGTAACTCCAATGAGCAGTTCTTC.

Ten or more counts support this clonotype. This beta chain appears as a stray read in a library generated for alpha chains; its size is not informative. V is TRBV27 and J is TRBJ2-2, with D perhaps TRBD1 or TRBD2 (6 bases each). V shed 5 bases and J shed 0 bases, with 19 bases lying between them. Germline V gene sequence: CDR1 MNHEY, CDR2 SMNVEV (reference sequence). CDR3 length: 18 residues. The CDR3 sequence is CASSRPWDRGANTGELFF. CDR3 in DNA: TGTGCCAGCAGTCGTCCCTGGGATAGGGGGGCGAACACCGGGGAGCTGTTTTTT.